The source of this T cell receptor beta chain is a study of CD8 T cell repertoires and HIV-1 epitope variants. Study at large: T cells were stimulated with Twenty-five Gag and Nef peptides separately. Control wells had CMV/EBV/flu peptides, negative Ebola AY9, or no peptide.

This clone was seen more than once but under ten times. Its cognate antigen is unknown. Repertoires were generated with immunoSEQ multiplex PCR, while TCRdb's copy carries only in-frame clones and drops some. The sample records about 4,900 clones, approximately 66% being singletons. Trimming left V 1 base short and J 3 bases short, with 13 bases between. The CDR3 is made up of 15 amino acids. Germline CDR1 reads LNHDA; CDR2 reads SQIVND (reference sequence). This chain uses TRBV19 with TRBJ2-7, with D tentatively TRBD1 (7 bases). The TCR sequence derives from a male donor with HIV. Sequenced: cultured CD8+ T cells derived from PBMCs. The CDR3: CASSIAGDSLYEQYF. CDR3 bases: TGTGCCAGTAGTATAGCGGGGGACAGCCTCTACGAGCAGTACTTC.